The 27 T cell receptor beta chains below were found in one sample sequenced in a study of blood T cell repertoires in COVID-19. Sequencing was performed with immunoSEQ multiplex PCR; in TCRdb, only in-frame clones are kept and a portion is missing. The sample lists roughly 80,000 clones, around four fifths occurring once. Material: peripheral blood. The receptors come from a human donor in a cohort sampled during active COVID-19.

The CDR3 DNA follows: TGTGCCAGCAGTGACCCCCCTCACACTGAAGCTTTCTTT. This gives the protein CASSDPPHTEAFF. The V and J genes are TRBV2 and TRBJ1-1; D is ambiguous. V gave up 3 bases and J gave up 3 bases, with 8 bases separating them. Germline CDR1 and CDR2: SNHLY and FYNNEI. The CDR3 spans 13 residues.

The rearrangement links TRBV6-5 to TRBJ1-2; tentative D call: TRBD1 (5 bases). This CDR3 is 14 amino acids long. Germline assignment: CDR1 MNHEY and CDR2 SVGAGI. V gave up 6 bases and J gave up 0 bases, with 11 bases separating them. In DNA form, the CDR3 reads TGTGCCAGCAGCACAGGAGCTCCTAACTATGGCTACACCTTC. Translated: CASSTGAPNYGYTF.

The chain carries TRBV2 and TRBJ2-7; TRBD1 matches 7 bases. V was clipped by 2 bases and J by 7 bases; unmatched bases: 11. This CDR3 is 15 amino acids long. CDR1 is SNHLY, CDR2 FYNNEI, per germline. CDR3 loop: CASSEPRTGFTEQYF. CDR3 sequence (DNA): TGTGCCAGCAGTGAACCCCGGACAGGCTTTACGGAGCAGTACTTC.

This rearrangement joins TRBV9 to TRBJ2-2, with D unresolved. This CDR3 spans 15 amino acids. Germline-derived CDR1 and CDR2 are SGDLS and YYNGEE. V was cut by 1 base and J by 5 bases, with 12 bases left in between. CDR3 sequence: CASSVPESPTGELFF. The CDR3 DNA follows: TGTGCCAGCAGCGTACCCGAGTCCCCGACCGGGGAGCTGTTTTTT.

V gene TRBV30 combines with J gene TRBJ2-1; 14 bases map to TRBD2. V was clipped by 4 bases and J by 3 bases; unmatched bases: 2. The germline V gene encodes CDR1 GTSNPN and CDR2 SVGIG (reference sequence). This CDR3 comprises 15 residues. CDR3 sequence reads: CAWTGTSGGYNEQFF. The CDR3, as DNA: TGTGCCTGGACCGGGACTAGCGGGGGCTACAATGAGCAGTTCTTC. Full variable domain (missing parts from reference TRBV30 and TRBJ2-1): SQTIHQWPATLVQPVGSPLSLECTVEGTSNPNLYWYRQAAGRGLQLLFYSVGIGQISSEVPQNLSASRPQDRQFILSSKKLLLSDSGFYLCAWTGTSGGYNEQFFGPGTRLTVL.

The rearrangement uses TRBV5-5 and TRBJ2-7; possible D gene TRBD2, 6 bases. V was cut by 3 bases and J by 4 bases, with 11 bases left in between. The CDR3 contains 13 residues. In germline, CDR1 is SGHKS, CDR2 YYEKEE (reference sequence). The CDR3 DNA follows: TGTGCCAGCAGCTGGACGGGAGAGTACGAGCAGTACTTC. Protein: CASSWTGEYEQYF.

The chain links TRBV7-8 to TRBJ2-2; D may be TRBD1 (7 bases). Trimming shortened V by 5 bases and J by 1 base, and 17 bases separated the two germline ends. Germline CDR1 is SGHVS and CDR2 is FQNEAQ. The CDR3 spans 17 residues. The CDR3 sequence: CASSTPQGRENTGELFF. The CDR3 DNA is TGTGCCAGCAGCACCCCACAGGGGCGGGAGAACACCGGGGAGCTGTTTTTT.

The chain combines TRBV19 with TRBJ1-5; no firm D call. The CDR3 is made up of 14 amino acids. V was clipped by 1 base and J by 0 bases, with 4 bases between them. From germline, CDR1 is LNHDA and CDR2 SQIVND (reference sequence). The CDR3 here is CASSIVISNQPQHF. The CDR3 DNA follows: TGTGCCAGTAGTATAGTAATTAGCAATCAGCCCCAGCATTTT. Drawing the rest from reference TRBV19 and TRBJ1-5, the complete variable domain is DGGITQSPKYLFRKEGQNVTLSCEQNLNHDAMYWYRQDPGQGLRLIYYSQIVNDFQKGDIAEGYSVSREKKESFPLTVTSAQKNPTAFYLCASSIVISNQPQHFGDGTRLSIL.

This chain uses TRBV7-8 with TRBJ1-5; D gene ambiguous. Germline CDR1 is SGHVS and CDR2 is FQNEAQ. Between the trimmed V and J ends, which lost 5 bases and 7 bases, there was a span of 12 bases. The CDR3 contains 13 residues. CDR3 amino acids: CASSRPGSQPQHF. For the CDR3, the DNA is TGTGCCAGCAGCCGACCCGGGAGCCAGCCCCAGCATTTT.

V and J are TRBV5-1 and TRBJ2-1, with 12 positions matching TRBD2. The CDR3 loop spans 15 amino acids. The ends lost 5 bases at V and 7 bases at J; junction bases unmatched: 7. From germline, CDR1 is SGHRS and CDR2 YFSETQ. In nucleotides, the CDR3 is TGCGCCAGCAGACCGGGAACTAGCGGGAGGAATGAGCAGTTCTTC. Its translation: CASRPGTSGRNEQFF.

The rearrangement joins TRBV7-8 to TRBJ1-5, with D perhaps matching TRBD1 (6 bases). The V gene lost 2 bases and the J gene lost 3 bases, with 11 bases spanning the gap. Per germline, CDR1 SGHVS and CDR2 FQNEAQ. There are 15 residues in the CDR3. The CDR3 loop is CASSLTGGNNQPQHF. Written as DNA, the CDR3 is TGTGCCAGCAGCTTAACGGGGGGCAACAATCAGCCCCAGCATTTT.

The genes are TRBV11-2 and TRBJ2-5; maybe TRBD2 (6 bases). This CDR3 is built from 15 residues. Trimming removed 2 bases from V and 7 bases from J, with 17 bases in between. Germline values: CDR1 SGHAT, CDR2 FQNNGV. The CDR3 here is CASSLLTGDRGTQYF. As DNA, the CDR3 is TGTGCCAGCAGCTTACTTACGGGGGACCGGGGGACCCAGTACTTC. Variable domain in full (rest from reference TRBV11-2 and TRBJ2-5): EAGVAQSPRYKIIEKRQSVAFWCNPISGHATLYWYQQILGQGPKLLIQFQNNGVVDDSQLPKDRFSAERLKGVDSTLKIQPAKLEDSAVYLCASSLLTGDRGTQYFGPGTRLLVL.

The rearrangement uses TRBV6-2 or TRBV6-3 and TRBJ1-2, with 7 bases that match TRBD1. This CDR3 spans 13 amino acids. Trimming removed 5 bases from V and 4 bases from J; junction bases left unmatched: 4. The germline V gene encodes CDR1 MNHEY and CDR2 SVGEGT. CDR3: CASSGQVPYGYTF. The CDR3 DNA reads TGTGCCAGCAGTGGACAGGTGCCCTATGGCTACACCTTC.

The J gene is TRBJ1-1, the V gene TRBV9; 8 nucleotides line up with TRBD1. Trimming took 3 bases from V and 1 from J; bases not matched to a gene: 5. The CDR3 runs to 15 residues. Germline CDR1 is SGDLS and CDR2 is YYNGEE. The CDR3 coding sequence is TGTGCCAGCAGCGGTACCGGGACAGGGAACACTGAAGCTTTCTTT. It codes for CASSGTGTGNTEAFF.

About this clone itself: The same CDR3 also results from other DNA sequences found in this sample. V usage is TRBV18 and J usage is TRBJ1-1; TRBD1 matches at 7 bases. This CDR3 spans 13 amino acids. Germline V gives CDR1 KGHSH, CDR2 LQKENI. J lost 3 bases, V lost 6 bases, and 4 bases had no gene match. CDR3 region: CASSQTGDTEAFF. The DNA for the CDR3 is TGTGCCAGCTCCCAAACAGGGGACACTGAAGCTTTCTTT.

The chain recombines TRBV9 with TRBJ1-5; tentative D call: TRBD1 (5 bases). Germline V lookup: CDR1 SGDLS, CDR2 YYNGEE. This CDR3 has 13 amino acids. The germline V and J ends were trimmed by 7 bases and 5 bases, with 13 bases remaining between them. CDR3 amino acids: CASAGGTDQPQHF. CDR3 in DNA: TGTGCCAGCGCCGGGGGTACCGATCAGCCCCAGCATTTT.

The V call is TRBV28, the J call TRBJ2-1, with 9 bases lining up with TRBD1. From germline, CDR1 is MDHEN and CDR2 SYDVKM. This CDR3 spans 13 amino acids. V was clipped by 8 bases and J by 4 bases; unmatched bases: 3. The CDR3: CASRQGVYNEQFF. In nucleotides, the CDR3 is TGTGCCAGCCGACAGGGGGTTTACAATGAGCAGTTCTTC.

The count of this clone is one. V and J are TRBV7-8 and TRBJ1-1, with D maybe TRBD1 (6 bases). CDR1 is SGHVS and CDR2 is FQNEAQ in the germline V gene. V lost 5 bases and J 5 bases, leaving 18 bases between the germline ends. CDR3 length equals 15 residues. Here the CDR3 reads CASSIQDSSRTEAFF. CDR3 nucleotides: TGTGCCAGCAGCATACAGGACAGCTCGAGGACTGAAGCTTTCTTT.

The rearrangement uses TRBV7-8 and TRBJ2-2, with D unclear. Germline V lookup: CDR1 SGHVS, CDR2 FQNEAQ. This CDR3 has 17 amino acids. The V end was cut by 0 bases, the J end by 0 bases, with 11 bases between. CDR3 sequence: CASSLAARTANTGELFF. The CDR3 coding sequence is TGTGCCAGCAGCTTAGCCGCTAGAACTGCGAACACCGGGGAGCTGTTTTTT.

This chain links TRBV6-5 with TRBJ1-1; weak D call: TRBD1 (6 bases). Trimming left V 5 bases short and J 7 bases short, with 20 bases between. Germline CDR1 and CDR2: MNHEY and SVGAGI. This CDR3 spans 15 amino acids. The DNA of the CDR3 is TGTGCCAGCAGTCCCCGACAGGCGCTTGTGGGTGAAGCTTTCTTT. It translates to CASSPRQALVGEAFF.

This chain's CDR3 is CSVSNGETQYF. The DNA of the CDR3 is TGCAGTGTCTCCAACGGGGAGACCCAGTACTTC. This sequence joins TRBV20-1 and TRBJ2-5; D is uncertain. This CDR3 has 11 residues. V was shortened by 7 bases and J by 5 bases, with 11 bases between the two germline ends. Germline-derived CDR1 and CDR2 are DFQATT and SNEGSKA (reference sequence).

The V gene is TRBV19, the J gene TRBJ1-2, with TRBD1 matching over 9 bases. CDR1 and CDR2 from the germline V gene are LNHDA and SQIVND (reference sequence). J was trimmed by 4 bases and V by 3 bases; bases with no gene match: 12. The CDR3 runs 17 residues. In DNA form, the CDR3 reads TGTGCCAGTAGTATCACGGGACAGGGCCTTCGGACCTATGGCTACACCTTC. Amino acids: CASSITGQGLRTYGYTF.

The chain recombines TRBV5-1 with TRBJ2-3; D may be TRBD2 (6 bases). V was clipped by 2 bases and J by 1 base, with 20 bases between them. The CDR3 loop spans 18 amino acids. CDR1 and CDR2 (germline): SGHRS, YFSETQ. The CDR3 nucleotides are TGCGCCAGCAGCTTCGACGTCCCCGGGACTGTCCGCACAGATACGCAGTATTTT. Translated, it gives CASSFDVPGTVRTDTQYF.

The V gene is TRBV3-1 (or the pseudogene TRBV3-2), the J gene TRBJ1-6; the D gene is possibly TRBD1 (5 bases). CDR1 and CDR2 (germline): LGHDT, YNNKEL (reference sequence). The CDR3 runs to 14 residues. Trimming pared 2 bases from V and 8 bases from J, leaving 10 bases between. The CDR3: CASSQIGVDSPLHF. The CDR3 DNA reads as TGTGCCAGCAGCCAAATAGGGGTGGATTCACCCCTCCACTTT.

This clone was detected only once. The gene calls are TRBV3-1 (or the pseudogene TRBV3-2) and TRBJ2-2; 7 bases are shared with TRBD2. V was clipped by 0 bases and J by 1 base; unmatched bases: 5. Germline-derived CDR1 and CDR2 are LGHDT and YNNKEL (reference sequence). This CDR3 contains 17 residues. Here the CDR3 reads CASSQDRAGVNTGELFF. The CDR3 DNA sequence: TGTGCCAGCAGCCAAGATCGGGCGGGAGTGAACACCGGGGAGCTGTTTTTT.

The V gene is TRBV19, the J gene TRBJ1-3; 7 bases match TRBD1. With 5 bases clipped from V and 1 base from J, the junction kept 8 bases outside the gene matches. This CDR3 has 16 residues. Germline assignment: CDR1 LNHDA and CDR2 SQIVND (reference sequence). The CDR3 loop reads CASSESWDRSGNTIYF. The CDR3 DNA is TGTGCCAGTAGTGAGTCATGGGACAGATCTGGAAACACCATATATTTT.

The gene calls are TRBV30 and TRBJ2-7, with 13 positions matching TRBD2. The CDR3 totals 15 residues. CDR1 and CDR2 from the germline V gene are GTSNPN and SVGIG (reference sequence). The V and J ends lost 3 bases and 4 bases, in that order; junction bases with no gene match: 6. The CDR3 coding sequence is TGTGCCTGGAGCACTAGCGGGGGGGCCGGGTACGAGCAGTACTTC. Translation: CAWSTSGGAGYEQYF.